The T cell receptor (beta chain) under discussion was sequenced for a study of TIL therapy for anti-PD-1-resistant metastatic lung cancer (TCRdb year 2021). For the wider study: Among the enrolled patients, the median age was roughly 50 years (range roughly 35-75), and the median tumor PD-L1 proportion score was roughly 6%. A median non-synonymous tumor mutation burden of about 1.6 mutations per megabase was determined across the cohort by whole-exome sequencing. Most of the cohort had lung adenocarcinoma, including a few EGFR-mutant tumors and two ALK-rearranged tumors, and half of the patients were either current or former smokers. T cell receptor beta sequencing of tumor and peripheral blood served to follow clonotypes across the tumor, the expanded TIL product, and serial blood samples.

General conclusions and limits of the study: Higher clonality and lower diversity were observed in expanded TIL cultures than in baseline intratumoral T cells (median clonality roughly 6.3% vs 31%, p < 0.0001). High clonal turnover was observed in TIL culture, with many enriched product clones not detected in the baseline tumor, which suggested clonal contraction rather than faithful expansion. Because the cohort was highly selected, with more treatment-naive, never-smoker and oncogene-addicted patients than is typical, generalizability is limited. The study protocol defined all tumor marker inferences as exploratory.

Regarding this clone: Its antigen has not been determined. No qualities accompany the bases; no much larger clone lies one base away.

Taken with the paper, the label for time point translates to: pre-treatment sample, taken before nivolumab and TIL therapy. Excised metastases, mostly pleural nodules or supraclavicular lymph nodes, were used as baseline tumor samples and were taken from the same resection from which TIL were grown. Before any PD-1/PD-L1 blockade was given, tumors were harvested, nivolumab was then administered, and patients who progressed went on to receive lymphodepletion, an infusion of expanded TIL, and IL-2. A phase I trial run at two centers enrolled adults with stage 4 NSCLC between 2017 and January 2020. The samples were obtained from a phase I trial that was single-arm and open-label and tested tumor-infiltrating lymphocyte therapy combined with nivolumab in advanced non-small cell lung cancer. Parts of each resected tumor were snap-frozen in liquid nitrogen and kept at -80 degrees C. Tumor regions of interest were selected on H&E sections using laser-capture macrodissection, ground into about 15 mg aliquots, and extracted using Qiagen Allprep kits.

Using bias-controlled multiplex PCR with the immunoSEQ v3 hsTCRB kit, the TCR beta CDR3 regions were amplified from genomic DNA. An Illumina NextSeq 500 was used to sequence the TCR libraries, reaching 1.5 million to 2 million read pairs at survey level or about 4.5-6 million at deep level. As for how the authors treated the data: The immunoSEQ Analyzer software assigned V, D and J genes, filtered out non-productive sequences, and reported clonality. Repertoires of infused TIL and blood were compared using productive Simpson clonality and the Morisita overlap index of productive TRB rearrangements. TCRdb re-hosts the immuneACCESS table, in-frame sequences only. Its copies lack some clones; in the studies checked, an unresolved V gene accounts for under half of them, and the cause for the rest is not known. V and J calls and clone size come straight from that table; D and trimming were deduced from the DNA. In all, the sample holds more than 20,000 clones, and approximately 72% of those were seen once. Less than 8.5% of the sample goes to the ten largest clones.

The receptor was isolated from a person aged 25 to 80 with non-small cell lung cancer. The specimen was tumor tissue, collected at baseline.

This receptor carries the CDR3 CASKRDSGTDTQYF. The DNA is TGTGCCAGCAAACGGGACAGTGGCACAGATACGCAGTATTTT. This chain joins TRBV7-3 to TRBJ2-3; 7 middle bases align to TRBD1. Counted from cysteine to phenylalanine, this CDR3 has 14 amino acids. Solely the CDR3 DNA is kept, with 42 bases framed from the first base. As encoded in the germline V gene, CDR1 is SGHTA while CDR2 is FQGTGA. V trim: 7 bases; J trim: 1 base; unmatched bases: 5.